Below are 4 T cell receptor beta chains sequenced from a single sample in a study of blood T cells in healthy people across ages. Alongside a J-beta primer mix, a sample-barcoded 5' primer served in a second PCR lasting about 7 to 11 cycles. Via MiXCR, TCRdb re-called the 5' RACE reads, giving one row per CDR3 protein. The sample comprises around 1.1 million distinct CDR3 sequences, 35% to 40% of which are singletons, and roughly 14% rests with the top ten. Sequenced input: blood. The receptors derive from a man aged 18 to 29 in good health.

The chain has TRBV20-1 and TRBJ2-3; TRBD2 matches at 7 bases. This CDR3 contains 16 residues. Germline V lookup: CDR1 DFQATT, CDR2 SNEGSKA (reference sequence). Unmatched junction bases numbered 13, after V lost 6 bases and J lost 1 base. CDR3 in DNA: TGCAGTGCCCCCAAAGCTAGCGGAGCCCGCACAGATACGCAGTATTTT. As protein: CSAPKASGARTDTQYF.

V and J are TRBV6-1 and TRBJ1-1; D is possibly TRBD1 (5 bases). The germline V gene encodes CDR1 MNHNS and CDR2 SASEGT. Trimming pared 7 bases from V and 11 bases from J, leaving 14 bases between. The CDR3 is 11 residues long. The CDR3 DNA follows: TGTGCCAGCACCGGAAGGGGTGTGGCTTTCTTT. Translating gives CASTGRGVAFF.

This clonotype was counted only a few times. V is TRBV25-1 and J is TRBJ2-1; tentative D call: TRBD1 (6 bases). CDR1 and CDR2 from the germline V gene are MGHDK and SYGVNS. The CDR3 totals 16 residues. V lost 2 bases to trimming and J lost 6 bases, with 17 bases between them. DNA for the CDR3: TGTGCCAGCAGTGAAGGGCAGGCAGGGGCGATCAATGAGCAGTTCTTC. Encoded protein: CASSEGQAGAINEQFF. The full variable domain, with the rest looked up from reference TRBV25-1 and TRBJ2-1, is EADIYQTPRYLVIGTGKKITLECSQTMGHDKMYWYQQDPGMELHLIHYSYGVNSTEKGDLSSESTVSRIRTEHFPLTLESARPSHTSQYLCASSEGQAGAINEQFFGPGTRLTVL.

The chain joins TRBV12-3 or TRBV12-4 to TRBJ2-3; 10 bases map to TRBD2. The CDR3 runs to 18 residues. The V segment lost 4 bases and the J segment 4 bases; nucleotides outside the gene matches: 14. CDR3 protein: CASSWKLAGPSRADTQYF. CDR3 nucleotide sequence: TGTGCCAGCAGTTGGAAACTAGCGGGGCCCTCCAGGGCAGATACGCAGTATTTT.